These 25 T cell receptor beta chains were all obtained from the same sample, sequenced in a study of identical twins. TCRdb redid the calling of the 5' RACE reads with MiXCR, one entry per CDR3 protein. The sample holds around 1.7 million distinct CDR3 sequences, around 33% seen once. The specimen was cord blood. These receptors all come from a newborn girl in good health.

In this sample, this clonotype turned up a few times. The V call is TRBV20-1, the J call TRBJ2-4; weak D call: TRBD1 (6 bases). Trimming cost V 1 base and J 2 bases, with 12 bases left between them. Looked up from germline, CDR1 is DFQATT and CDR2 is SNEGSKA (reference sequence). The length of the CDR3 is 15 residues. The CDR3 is CSARVPGTPKNIQYF. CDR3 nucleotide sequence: TGCAGTGCTAGAGTCCCCGGGACACCCAAAAACATTCAGTACTTC.

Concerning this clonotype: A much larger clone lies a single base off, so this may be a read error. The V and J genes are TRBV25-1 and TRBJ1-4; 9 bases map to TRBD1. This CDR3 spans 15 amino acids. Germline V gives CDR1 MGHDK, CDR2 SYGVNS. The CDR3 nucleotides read TGTGCCAGCAGTACGACAGGGGGATGGGGCGAAAACCTGTTTTTT. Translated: CASSTTGGWGENLFF.

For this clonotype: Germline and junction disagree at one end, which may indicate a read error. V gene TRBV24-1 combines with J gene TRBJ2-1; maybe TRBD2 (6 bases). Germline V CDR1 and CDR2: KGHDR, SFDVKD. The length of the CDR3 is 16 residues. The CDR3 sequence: CATSDFTGGRYNERFF. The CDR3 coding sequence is TGTGCCACCAGTGATTTTACCGGGGGACGCTACAATGAGCGGTTCTTC.

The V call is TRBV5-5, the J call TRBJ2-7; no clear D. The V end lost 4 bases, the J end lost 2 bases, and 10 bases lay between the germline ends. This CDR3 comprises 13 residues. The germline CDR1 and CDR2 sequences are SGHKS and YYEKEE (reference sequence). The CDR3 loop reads CASSRSNAYEQYF. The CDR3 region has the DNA TGTGCCAGCAGCCGATCGAATGCCTACGAGCAGTACTTC.

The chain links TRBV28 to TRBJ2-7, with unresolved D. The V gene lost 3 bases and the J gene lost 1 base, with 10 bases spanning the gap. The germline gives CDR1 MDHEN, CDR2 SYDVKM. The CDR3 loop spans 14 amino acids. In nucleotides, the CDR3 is TGTGCCAGCAGTTTGACGGTGCCTTCCTACGAGCAGTACTTC. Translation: CASSLTVPSYEQYF.

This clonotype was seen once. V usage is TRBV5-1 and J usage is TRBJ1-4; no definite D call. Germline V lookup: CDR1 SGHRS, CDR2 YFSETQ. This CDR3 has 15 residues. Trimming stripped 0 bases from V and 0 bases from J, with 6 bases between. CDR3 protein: CASSLGDATNEKLFF. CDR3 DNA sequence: TGCGCCAGCAGCTTGGGAGATGCAACTAATGAAAAACTGTTTTTT.

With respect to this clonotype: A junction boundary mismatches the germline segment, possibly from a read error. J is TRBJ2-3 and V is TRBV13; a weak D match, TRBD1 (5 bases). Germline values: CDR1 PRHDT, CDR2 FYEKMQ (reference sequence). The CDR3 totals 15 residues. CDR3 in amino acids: CACSFFGASQDTQYF. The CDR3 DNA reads TGTGCCTGCAGCTTTTTTGGGGCTAGTCAAGATACGCAGTATTTT.

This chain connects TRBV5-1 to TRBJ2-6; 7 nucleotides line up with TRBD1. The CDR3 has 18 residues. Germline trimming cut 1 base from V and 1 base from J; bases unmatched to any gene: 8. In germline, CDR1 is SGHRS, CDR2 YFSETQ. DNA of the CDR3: TGCGCCAGCAGCTTGTTTGGGACAGCTCCTTCTGGGGCCAACGTCCTGACTTTC. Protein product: CASSLFGTAPSGANVLTF.

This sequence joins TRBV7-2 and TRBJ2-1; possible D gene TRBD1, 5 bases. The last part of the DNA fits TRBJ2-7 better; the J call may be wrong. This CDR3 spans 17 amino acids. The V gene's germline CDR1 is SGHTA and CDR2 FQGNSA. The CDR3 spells CASSLFQSGPQHNEQYF. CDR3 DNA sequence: TGTGCCAGCAGTTTATTTCAGTCAGGGCCGCAGCACAATGAGCAGTACTTC.

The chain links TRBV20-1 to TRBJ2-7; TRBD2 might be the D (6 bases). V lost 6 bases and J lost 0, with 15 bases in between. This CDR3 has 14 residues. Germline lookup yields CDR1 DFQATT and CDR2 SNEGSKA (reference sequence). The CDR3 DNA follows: TGCAGTGCGAGCCCCGGGACTCTCTCCTACGAGCAGTACTTC. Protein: CSASPGTLSYEQYF.

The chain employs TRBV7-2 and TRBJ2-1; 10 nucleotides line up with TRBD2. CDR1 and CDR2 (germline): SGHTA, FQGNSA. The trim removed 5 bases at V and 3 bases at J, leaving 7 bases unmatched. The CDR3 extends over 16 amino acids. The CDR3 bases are TGTGCCAGCAGCACCCTAGCGGGGGCCAACTACAATGAGCAGTTCTTC. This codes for CASSTLAGANYNEQFF. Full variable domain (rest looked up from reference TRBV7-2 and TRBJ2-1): GAGVSQSPSNKVTEKGKDVELRCDPISGHTALYWYRQSLGQGLEFLIYFQGNSAPDKSGLPSDRFSAERTGGSVSTLTIQRTQQEDSAVYLCASSTLAGANYNEQFFGPGTRLTVL.

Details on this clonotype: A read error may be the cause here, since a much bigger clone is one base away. The chain's CDR3 is CASSYSGLRVHYEQYF. As DNA, the CDR3 is TGTGCCAGCAGTTACTCGGGCTTAAGGGTTCACTACGAGCAGTACTTC. The chain uses TRBV6-2 or TRBV6-3 and TRBJ2-7; D ambiguous. Trimming pared 0 bases from V and 3 bases from J, leaving 15 bases between. This CDR3 comprises 16 residues. CDR1 is MNHEY, CDR2 SVGEGT, per germline.

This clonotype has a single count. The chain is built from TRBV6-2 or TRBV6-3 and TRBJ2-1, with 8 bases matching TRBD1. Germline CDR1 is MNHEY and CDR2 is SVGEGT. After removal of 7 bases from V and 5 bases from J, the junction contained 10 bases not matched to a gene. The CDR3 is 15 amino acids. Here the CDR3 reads CASIRQGRGNNEQFF. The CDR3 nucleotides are TGTGCCAGCATTAGACAGGGGCGGGGAAACAATGAGCAGTTCTTC.

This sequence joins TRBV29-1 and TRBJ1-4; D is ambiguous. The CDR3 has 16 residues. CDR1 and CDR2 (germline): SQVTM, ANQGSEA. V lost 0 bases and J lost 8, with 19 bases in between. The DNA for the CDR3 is TGCAGCGTTGAAGATCTCTGGGCACCGGGCCAGGAAAAACTGTTTTTT. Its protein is CSVEDLWAPGQEKLFF.

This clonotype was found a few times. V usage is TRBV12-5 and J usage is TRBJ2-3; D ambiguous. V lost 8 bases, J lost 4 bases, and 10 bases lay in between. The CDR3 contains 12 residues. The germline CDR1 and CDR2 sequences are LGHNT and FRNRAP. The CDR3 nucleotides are TGTGCTAGTTCTACTTTCCCAGATACGCAGTATTTT. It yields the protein CASSTFPDTQYF.

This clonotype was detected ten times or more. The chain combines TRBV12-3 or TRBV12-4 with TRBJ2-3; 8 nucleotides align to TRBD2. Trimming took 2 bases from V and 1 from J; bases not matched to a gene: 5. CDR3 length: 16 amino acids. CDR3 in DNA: TGTGCCAGCAGTTTAAGACTAGCGCCGGGCACAGATACGCAGTATTTT. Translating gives CASSLRLAPGTDTQYF.

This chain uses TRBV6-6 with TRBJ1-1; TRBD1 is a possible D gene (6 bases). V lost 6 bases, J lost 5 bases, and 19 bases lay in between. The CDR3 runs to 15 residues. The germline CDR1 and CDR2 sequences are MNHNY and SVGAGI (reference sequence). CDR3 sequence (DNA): TGTGCCAGCAGCCCCGCCCGACAGGCGGGGACTGAAGCTTTCTTT. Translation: CASSPARQAGTEAFF.

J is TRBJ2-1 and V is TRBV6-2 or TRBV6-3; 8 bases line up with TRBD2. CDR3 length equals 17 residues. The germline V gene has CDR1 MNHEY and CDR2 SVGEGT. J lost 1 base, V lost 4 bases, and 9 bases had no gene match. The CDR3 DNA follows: TGTGCCAGCAGTTGCGAACCCGGGGGGGGGTCCTACAATGAGCAGTTCTTC. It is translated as CASSCEPGGGSYNEQFF.

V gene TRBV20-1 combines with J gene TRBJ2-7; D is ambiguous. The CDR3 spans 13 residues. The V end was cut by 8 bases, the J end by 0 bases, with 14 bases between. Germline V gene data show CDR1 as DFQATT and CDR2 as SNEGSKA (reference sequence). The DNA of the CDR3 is TGCAGTACCAAGACCCGAAGCTCCTACGAGCAGTACTTC. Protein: CSTKTRSSYEQYF.

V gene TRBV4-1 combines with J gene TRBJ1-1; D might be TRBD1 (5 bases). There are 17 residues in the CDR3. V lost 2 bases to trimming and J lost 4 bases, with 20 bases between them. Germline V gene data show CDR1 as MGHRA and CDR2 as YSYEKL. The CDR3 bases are TGCGCCAGCAGCCAATTGTGGGGCCCAGCTTCACCCACTGAAGCTTTCTTT. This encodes CASSQLWGPASPTEAFF.

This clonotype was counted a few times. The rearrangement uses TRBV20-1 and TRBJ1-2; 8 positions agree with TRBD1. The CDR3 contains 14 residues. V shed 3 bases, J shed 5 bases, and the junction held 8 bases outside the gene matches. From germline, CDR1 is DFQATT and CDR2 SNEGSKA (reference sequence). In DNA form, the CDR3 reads TGCAGTGCTAGTCCACAGGGGGGTAGATATGGCTACACCTTC. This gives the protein CSASPQGGRYGYTF.

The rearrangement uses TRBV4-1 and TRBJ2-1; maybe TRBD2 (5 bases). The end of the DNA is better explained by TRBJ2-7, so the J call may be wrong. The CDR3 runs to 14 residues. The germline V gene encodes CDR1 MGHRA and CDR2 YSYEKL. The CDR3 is CASSQEDSYNEQYF. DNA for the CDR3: TGCGCCAGCAGCCAAGAGGACTCCTACAATGAGCAGTACTTC.

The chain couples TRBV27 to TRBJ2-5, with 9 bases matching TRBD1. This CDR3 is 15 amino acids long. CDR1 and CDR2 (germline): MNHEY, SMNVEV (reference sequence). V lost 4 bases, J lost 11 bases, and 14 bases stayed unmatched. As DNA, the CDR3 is TGTGCCAGCAGTTCACCGGGACAGGGCCACAATGAGCAGTACTTC. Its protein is CASSSPGQGHNEQYF.

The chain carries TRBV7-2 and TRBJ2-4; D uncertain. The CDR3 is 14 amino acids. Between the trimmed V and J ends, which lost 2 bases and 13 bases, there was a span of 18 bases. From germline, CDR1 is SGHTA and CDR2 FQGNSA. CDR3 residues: CASSLIRGPYGQYF. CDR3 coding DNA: TGTGCCAGCAGCTTAATTCGCGGCCCCTACGGGCAGTACTTC.

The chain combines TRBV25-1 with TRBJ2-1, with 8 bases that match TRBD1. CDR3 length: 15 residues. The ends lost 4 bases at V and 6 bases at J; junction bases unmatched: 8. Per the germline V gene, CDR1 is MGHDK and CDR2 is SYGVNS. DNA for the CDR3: TGTGCCAGCAGTGGAGGGCAGGGGGCTTTCAATGAGCAGTTCTTC. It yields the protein CASSGGQGAFNEQFF.